This T cell receptor beta chain was retrieved from a study of blood T cells in healthy people across ages. Whole-study findings and limits: PBMCs left unsorted prevented a conclusive naive versus antigen-experienced comparison. Aged donors had fewer naive CD4+ cells and lower diversity than long-lived donors.

Isolated PBMCs totaled at least 7 million in each sample. A J-beta primer mix and a sample-barcoded 5' primer were used in a second PCR of about 7 to 12 cycles. Each cDNA molecule received a tag from a template-switch adaptor that had 12 random nucleotides. TCRdb processed the 5' RACE reads anew with MiXCR; each CDR3 protein has one entry. The sample yields about a million distinct CDR3 sequences, around two fifths seen once. About this clonotype itself: No antigen is known for it.

Germline V CDR1 and CDR2: SGHTA, FQGNSA. This CDR3 has 17 amino acids. Trimming shortened V by 5 bases and J by 3 bases, and 20 bases separated the two germline ends. This TCR was sampled from a man aged 18-30 years in good health. This rearrangement joins TRBV7-2 to TRBJ2-1; a weak D match, TRBD1 (6 bases). Sequenced sample: blood. CDR3 sequence: CASSPRQVGRGYNEQFF. The CDR3 DNA sequence: TGTGCCAGCAGCCCCCGACAGGTCGGCAGGGGCTACAATGAGCAGTTCTTC.